The 10 T cell receptor beta chains below were found in one sample sequenced in a study of blood T cell repertoires in COVID-19. Libraries were prepared by immunoSEQ multiplex PCR; TCRdb keeps only in-frame clonotypes and omits some of them. This sample has about 82,000 clones, with roughly 80% found just once. The specimen was peripheral blood. These receptors originate from a middle-aged woman with active or convalescent COVID-19.

This rearrangement joins TRBV6-2 or TRBV6-3 to TRBJ1-5; 8 bases are shared with TRBD1. Per germline, CDR1 MNHEY and CDR2 SVGEGT. The junction had 3 bases not matched to a gene; V was cut back by 2 bases and J by 6 bases. The CDR3 contains 14 residues. For the CDR3, the DNA is TGTGCCAGCAGTTACGCAGGGGGCACTCAGCCCCAGCATTTT. As protein: CASSYAGGTQPQHF.

J is TRBJ2-3 and V is TRBV24-1; 7 bases are a match to TRBD2. Trimming removed 1 base from V and 0 bases from J; junction bases left unmatched: 6. This CDR3 has 17 amino acids. The germline CDR1 and CDR2 sequences are KGHDR and SFDVKD. The CDR3 reads CATSDFGLGGSTDTQYF. CDR3 sequence (DNA): TGTGCCACCAGTGATTTCGGGTTGGGGGGGAGCACAGATACGCAGTATTTT.

The chain uses TRBV6-2 or TRBV6-3 and TRBJ1-2, with 9 nucleotides matching TRBD1. The CDR3 extends over 14 amino acids. V was clipped by 4 bases and J by 8 bases; unmatched bases: 8. Germline V CDR1 and CDR2: MNHEY, SVGEGT. The DNA of the CDR3 is TGTGCCAGCAGTTCCGTAGGGACAGGGCGCGGCTACACCTTC. It specifies CASSSVGTGRGYTF.

V usage is TRBV4-3 and J usage is TRBJ2-1; 11 bases line up with TRBD2. CDR3 length equals 19 residues. Germline assignment: CDR1 LGHNA and CDR2 YSLEER. The ends lost 1 base at V and 2 bases at J; junction bases unmatched: 10. The CDR3 protein is CASSQGGLADLDPYNEQFF. Here the CDR3 DNA reads TGCGCCAGCAGCCAAGGGGGACTAGCGGACCTTGACCCCTACAATGAGCAGTTCTTC.

In its sample, this clone was seen a few times. The chain links TRBV7-3 to TRBJ1-2; 12 bases fit TRBD1. From germline, CDR1 is SGHTA and CDR2 FQGTGA. V shed 2 bases and J 7 bases; nucleotides not matched to a gene: 2. CDR3 length: 14 residues. DNA for the CDR3: TGTGCCAGCAGCTTAGGGGACAGGGGGCTTGGCTACACCTTC. Protein: CASSLGDRGLGYTF.

The J gene is TRBJ1-5, the V gene TRBV3-1 (or the pseudogene TRBV3-2); D possibly corresponds to TRBD1 (6 bases). V shed 1 base and J shed 6 bases, with 10 bases lying between them. Germline assignment: CDR1 LGHDT and CDR2 YNNKEL (reference sequence). CDR3 length equals 14 residues. The DNA for the CDR3 is TGTGCCAGCAGCCAAGGGGGGGGCATTCAGCCCCAGCATTTT. This codes for CASSQGGGIQPQHF.

The rearrangement links TRBV12-3 or TRBV12-4 to TRBJ2-5, with 7 bases lining up with TRBD2. This CDR3 is built from 13 residues. J gave up 5 bases and V 4 bases, and 4 bases lay outside the gene matches. Here the CDR3 DNA reads TGTGCCAGCAGTTCCAGCGGGATCGAGACCCAGTACTTC. Translating gives CASSSSGIETQYF.

The V and J genes are TRBV28 and TRBJ2-7; 8 bases agree with TRBD1. The CDR3 runs 14 residues. V trimming: 10 bases; J trimming: 2 bases; junction bases outside the gene matches: 10. Germline lookup yields CDR1 MDHEN and CDR2 SYDVKM. The CDR3 region has the DNA TGTGCCACGTTCGTAGGACAGGGTACCTACGAGCAGTACTTC. Translated: CATFVGQGTYEQYF.

This rearrangement joins TRBV5-1 to TRBJ2-5, with D perhaps TRBD2 (6 bases). CDR1 is SGHRS, CDR2 YFSETQ, per germline. V lost 4 bases, J lost 1 base, and 11 bases lay in between. The CDR3 is made up of 14 amino acids. This CDR3 reads CASSITSSQETQYF. The CDR3 region has the DNA TGCGCCAGCAGCATCACTAGCAGCCAAGAGACCCAGTACTTC.

The chain carries TRBV6-5 and TRBJ2-3; D uncertain. The CDR3 is 13 residues long. V was cut by 2 bases and J by 1 base, with 4 bases left in between. Germline lookup yields CDR1 MNHEY and CDR2 SVGAGI. The CDR3 spells CASSYGRTDTQYF. In DNA form, the CDR3 reads TGTGCCAGCAGTTACGGGCGCACAGATACGCAGTATTTT.